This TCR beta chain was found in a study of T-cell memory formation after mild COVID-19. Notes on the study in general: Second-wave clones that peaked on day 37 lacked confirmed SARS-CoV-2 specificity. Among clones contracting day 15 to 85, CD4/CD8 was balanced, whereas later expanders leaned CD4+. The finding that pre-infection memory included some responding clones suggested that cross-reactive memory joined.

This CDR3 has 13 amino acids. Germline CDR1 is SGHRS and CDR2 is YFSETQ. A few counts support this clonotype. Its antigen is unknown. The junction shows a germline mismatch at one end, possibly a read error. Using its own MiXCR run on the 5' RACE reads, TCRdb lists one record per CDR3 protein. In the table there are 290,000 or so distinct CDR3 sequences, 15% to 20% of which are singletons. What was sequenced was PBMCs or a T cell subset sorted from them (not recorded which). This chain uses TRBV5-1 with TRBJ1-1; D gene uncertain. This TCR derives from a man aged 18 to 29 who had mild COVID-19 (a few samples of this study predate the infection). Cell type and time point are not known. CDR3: CARSFGLEPEAFF. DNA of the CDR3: TGCGCCAGAAGCTTCGGGCTAGAACCTGAAGCTTTCTTT. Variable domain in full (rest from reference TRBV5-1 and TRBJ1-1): KAGVTQTPRYLIKTRGQQVTLSCSPISGHRSVSWYQQTPGQGLQFLFEYFSETQRNKGNFPGRFSGRQFSNSRSEMNVSTLELGDSALYLCARSFGLEPEAFFGQGTRLTVV.